This TCR beta chain was captured by sequencing in a study of blood T cell repertoires in COVID-19. As for the study in general: T cells, B-cell-depleted T cells, or PBMCs supplied cDNA or gDNA.

The V gene lost 6 bases and the J gene lost 1 base, with 11 bases spanning the gap. Germline CDR1 KGHDR, CDR2 SFDVKD. CDR3 length: 14 residues. Study processing details: Nucleated cell number was recorded as an estimate derived from reference gene primer amplification. Using immunoSEQ multiplex PCR, the repertoire was profiled, and TCRdb retains in-frame clones only, with some absent. The V and J calls and the clone size are those of that table, but D and trimming were determined from the DNA. The sample holds just over 90,000 clones, roughly 80% seen once. This sequence joins TRBV24-1 and TRBJ1-2; D call uncertain. This receptor was identified in a human donor in a cohort sampled during active COVID-19. Input material: peripheral blood. In DNA form, the CDR3 reads TGTGCCACCAGTTACGGTAACAGTAACTATGGCTACACCTTC. Its protein product is CATSYGNSNYGYTF.